This T cell receptor beta chain was found in a study of vaccination and CD4 T cells after COVID-19. Study summary: Cellular stimulation was performed using overlapping spike peptides derived from SARS-CoV-2, HCoV-NL63, HCoV-OC43 and HCoV-229E.

Treatment here: 10-day PBMC culture with coronavirus spike peptide pools or control peptides (ViraFEST assay). After being plated at some 2 million per well, PBMCs were cultured with about 10 IU/ml IL-2 and approximately 9.6 ug/ml peptide pools. This clonotype was detected only once. Its antigen is undetermined. With the Oncomine TCR Beta short-read assay, DNA from cultured CD4+ T cells was sequenced. TCRdb ran MiXCR on the PCR reads and lists one entry per CDR3 protein. The sample yields over 11,000 distinct CDR3 sequences, 50% to 70% seen once. Looked up from germline, CDR1 is SEHNR and CDR2 is FQNEAQ (reference sequence). The length of the CDR3 is 15 residues. The V end was cut by 3 bases, the J end by 4 bases, with 15 bases between.

This receptor was identified in a human donor who had recovered from COVID-19. This chain links TRBV7-9 with TRBJ2-5, with TRBD1 as a possible D gene (6 bases). The sample in question was CD4+ T cells from blood, cultured in vitro, obtained before SARS-CoV-2 vaccination. The CDR3 sequence: CASSLEWGRAETQYF. The CDR3 DNA sequence: TGTGCCAGCAGCTTGGAATGGGGGCGAGCAGAGACCCAGTACTTC.